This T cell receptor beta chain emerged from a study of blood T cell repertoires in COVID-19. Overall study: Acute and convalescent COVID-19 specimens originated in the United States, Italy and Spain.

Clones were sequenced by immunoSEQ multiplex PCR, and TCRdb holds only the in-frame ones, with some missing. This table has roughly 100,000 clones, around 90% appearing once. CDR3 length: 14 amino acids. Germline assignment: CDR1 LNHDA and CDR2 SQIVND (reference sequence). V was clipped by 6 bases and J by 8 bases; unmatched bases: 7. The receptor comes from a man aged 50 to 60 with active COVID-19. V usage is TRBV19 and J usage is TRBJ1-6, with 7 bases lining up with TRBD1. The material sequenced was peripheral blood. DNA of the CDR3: TGTGCCAGTAGCTTAACAGGGACAGATTCACCCCTCCACTTT. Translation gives CASSLTGTDSPLHF.